This T cell receptor beta chain was captured in a study of human T cells and chemical hapten exposure (dated by TCRdb to the early 2020s). Notes on the research overall: For sensitization, 2% DPC in acetone was applied to a roughly 2 cm by roughly 2 cm area of upper inner arm skin. Throughout the study period of around 25 weeks, patients also received therapeutic DPC doses to the scalp every week. Patch testing was done on the upper back using Finn chambers containing 0.01% DPC, and results were scored after 6 days according to International Contact Dermatitis Research Group standards. The mostly female patient cohort included alopecia areata with under or over 50% scalp involvement, alopecia totalis and alopecia universalis. Libraries were pooled for sequencing, and per-sample TCR yields varied mainly because of small differences in library volumes within the pool. This study followed changes in the peripheral blood TCR repertoire in vivo during primary and secondary sensitization of alopecia patients to the hapten diphenylcyclopropenone (DPC). Blood samples were taken from patients before sensitization (week 0) and at 2, 6 and about 24 weeks after DPC sensitization. Blood for TCR sequencing was provided by twenty-nine alopecia patients at one to four time points (pre-sensitization, 2, 6 and 24 weeks). Overall study results and their limits: The number of PT1 expanded TCRs positively correlated with patch test score, significant at thresholds 8, 16 and 32 but not 4. The number of TCRs above 1 in 1000 frequency did not change with DPC sensitization; there was no evidence of global repertoire structure alterations. All patients had alopecia, a presumed autoimmune disease, so their immune response might differ from that of healthy individuals. Compared with pre-sensitization or healthy control sets, expanded TCRs formed significantly more large CDR3 similarity clusters, which is consistent with antigen-driven responses. After repeated subsampling, the strength of the expansion versus patch-test correlation and the threshold at which it became significant changed.

The sample's time point, from its label and the paper: pre-sensitization, week 0. What this sample's treatment or condition label stands for: therapeutic diphenylcyclopropenone sensitization with weekly scalp DPC. Blood at each patch-test visit was drawn before the patch test was applied. Patients were eligible if aged 18 to 70, diagnosed with alopecia and judged suitable for DPC therapy, and pregnant patients were excluded. Unfractionated whole blood was collected in Tempus Blood RNA tubes, and total RNA was extracted from that blood. The CDR3 numbers 11 residues from cysteine through phenylalanine. Only CDR3 DNA is held: 33 bases, read in frame from base 1. The V and J ends are trimmed by 6 bases and 4 bases, leaving 7 bases between them. Reading the germline V gene gives CDR1 MNHEY and CDR2 SVGEGT. About this clonotype itself: Its antigen is not yet known. It has no much larger one-base neighbor in the sample; base qualities were not kept.

Library preparation was by RACE. This sample was sequenced with a NextSeq 500. Library preparation attached unique molecular identifiers to individual cDNA molecules for quantitative, reproducible TCR counting. Each blood RNA sample was used to sequence both TCR alpha and TCR beta chains. On the authors' methods: Samples had a median of about 96,000 TCRs, with a range from roughly 23,224 to 700,000. V, J and CDR3 annotation of the TCR reads was performed with the Decombinator software suite. Every sample was subsampled to the same number of TCRs (28,000) for the PS versus PT1 abundance plots. TCRs were defined as expanded if absent before sensitization and observed at least eight times at the 2-week time point. Using fastp trimming at Q25 and MiXCR clonotype assembly, TCRdb reanalyzed the public sequencing data and kept in-frame beta chains. Under each unique CDR3 protein, matching rows form one entry showing the most common genes and DNA. It is TCRdb's table, rather than the study itself, that gives the V and J calls and clone size. The sample profile shows roughly 100,000 distinct CDR3 sequences; around 9.6% of them were found once. Together, the top ten hold around 3.6% of the sample.

The sequencing here drew on whole blood, taken in connection with sensitization to the hapten diphenylcyclopropenone (DPC). This chain joins TRBV6-2 or TRBV6-3 to TRBJ2-7; confidence is insufficient to name the D gene. This clonotype was obtained from a middle-aged woman with alopecia areata. Some clones in this sample may be carry-over from other donors' samples. The nucleotide sequence is TGTGCCAGCAGCCCACGATACGAGCAGTACTTC. The translation is CASSPRYEQYF.